The text below deals with one TCR beta chain. This specimen comes from a study of blood T cell repertoires in COVID-19. Background on the study: The United States, Italy and Spain provided the acute and convalescent COVID-19 samples. Nucleic acid was either cDNA or gDNA, and it came from T cells, B-cell-depleted T cells, or PBMCs.

CDR3 length: 15 amino acids. Per the germline V gene, CDR1 is MNHEY and CDR2 is SVGAGI. Trimming left V 6 bases short and J 7 bases short, with 21 bases between. In the source study's methods: From reference gene primer amplification, estimates of nucleated cell counts were derived. Libraries were prepared by immunoSEQ multiplex PCR; TCRdb keeps only in-frame clonotypes and omits some of them. V, J and clone size derive from that table, while D and trimming were established from the DNA sequence. The table records about 150,000 clones, 85% to 90% of them present only once. The specimen was peripheral blood. The clonotype originates from an elderly man with acute or convalescent COVID-19. V usage is TRBV6-5 and J usage is TRBJ1-2; D not certain. The CDR3 spells CASRAGGERSGGYTF. The CDR3 DNA reads as TGTGCCAGCAGAGCGGGAGGTGAGCGTTCAGGTGGCTACACCTTC.